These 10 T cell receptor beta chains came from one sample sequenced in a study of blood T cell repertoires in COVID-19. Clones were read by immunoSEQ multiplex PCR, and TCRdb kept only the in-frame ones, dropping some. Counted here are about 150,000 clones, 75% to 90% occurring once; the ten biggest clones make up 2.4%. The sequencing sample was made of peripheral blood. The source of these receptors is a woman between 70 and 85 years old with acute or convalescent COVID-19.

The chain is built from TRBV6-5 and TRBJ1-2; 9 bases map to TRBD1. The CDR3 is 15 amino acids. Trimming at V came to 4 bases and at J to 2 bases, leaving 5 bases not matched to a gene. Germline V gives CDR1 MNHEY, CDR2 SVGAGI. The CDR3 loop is CASSSQDRGNYGYTF. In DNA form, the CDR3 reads TGTGCCAGCAGTTCCCAGGACAGGGGAAACTATGGCTACACCTTC.

CDR3 in DNA: TGTGCCAGCAGCGCCTGGACAGGGTTCGGCTACACCTTC. Its protein product is CASSAWTGFGYTF. This chain uses TRBV5-6 with TRBJ1-2; 8 bases are a match to TRBD1. Trimming removed 4 bases from V and 8 bases from J; junction bases left unmatched: 7. CDR1 and CDR2 (germline): SGHDT, YYEEEE. The CDR3 covers 13 residues.

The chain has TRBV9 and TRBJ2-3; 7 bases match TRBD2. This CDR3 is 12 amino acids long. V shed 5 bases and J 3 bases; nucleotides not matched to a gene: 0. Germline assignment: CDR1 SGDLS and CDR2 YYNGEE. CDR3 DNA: TGTGCCAGCAGGGGGGGGACAGATACGCAGTATTTT. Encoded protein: CASRGGTDTQYF.

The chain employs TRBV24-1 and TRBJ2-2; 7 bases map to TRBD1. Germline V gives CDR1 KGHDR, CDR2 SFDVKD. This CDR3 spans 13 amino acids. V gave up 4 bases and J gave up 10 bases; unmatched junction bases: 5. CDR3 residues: CATSDNGQEELFF. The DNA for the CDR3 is TGTGCCACCAGTGACAACGGACAGGAGGAGCTGTTTTTT.

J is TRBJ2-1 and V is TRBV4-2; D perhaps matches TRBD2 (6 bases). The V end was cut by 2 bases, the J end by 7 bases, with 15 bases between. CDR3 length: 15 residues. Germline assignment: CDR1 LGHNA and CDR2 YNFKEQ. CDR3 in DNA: TGTGCCAGCAGCCAACGGAGGGTAGAAAGTAATGAGCAGTTCTTC. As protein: CASSQRRVESNEQFF.

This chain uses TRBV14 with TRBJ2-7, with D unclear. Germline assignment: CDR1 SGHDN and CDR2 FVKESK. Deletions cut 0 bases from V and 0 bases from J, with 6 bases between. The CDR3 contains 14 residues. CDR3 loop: CASSQDPVSYEQYF. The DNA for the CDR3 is TGTGCCAGCAGCCAAGATCCTGTCTCCTACGAGCAGTACTTC. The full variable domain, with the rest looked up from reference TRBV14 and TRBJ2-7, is EAGVTQFPSHSVIEKGQTVTLRCDPISGHDNLYWYRRVMGKEIKFLLHFVKESKQDESGMPNNRFLAERTGGTYSTLKVQPAELEDSGVYFCASSQDPVSYEQYFGPGTRLTVT.

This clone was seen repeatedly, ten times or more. This CDR3 reads CASSSEQGTKHYEQYV. The CDR3 nucleotides are TGTGCCAGCAGCTCAGAACAAGGGACTAAACACTACGAGCAGTACGTC. This chain links TRBV21-1 with TRBJ2-7; TRBD2 is the table's D call and was not checked against the DNA. TRBV21-1 is an annotated pseudogene. The CDR3 covers 16 residues.

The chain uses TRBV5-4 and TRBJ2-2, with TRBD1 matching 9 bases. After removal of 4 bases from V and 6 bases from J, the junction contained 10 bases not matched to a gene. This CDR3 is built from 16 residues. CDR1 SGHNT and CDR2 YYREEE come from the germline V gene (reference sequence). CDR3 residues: CASSPHHGTGPGELFF. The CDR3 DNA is TGTGCCAGCAGCCCGCACCACGGGACAGGGCCCGGGGAGCTGTTTTTT.

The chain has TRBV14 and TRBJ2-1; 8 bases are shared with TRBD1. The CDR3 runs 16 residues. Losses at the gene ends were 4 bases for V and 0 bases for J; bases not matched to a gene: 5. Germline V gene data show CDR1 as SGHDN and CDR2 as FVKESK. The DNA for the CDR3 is TGTGCCAGCAGCCCGCCGGGGACAGGCTCCTACAATGAGCAGTTCTTC. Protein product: CASSPPGTGSYNEQFF.

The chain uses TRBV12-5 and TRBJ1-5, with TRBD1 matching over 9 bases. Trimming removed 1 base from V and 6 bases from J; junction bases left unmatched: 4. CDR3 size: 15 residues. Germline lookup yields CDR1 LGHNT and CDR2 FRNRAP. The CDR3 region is CASGLGQGGFQPQHF. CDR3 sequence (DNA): TGTGCTAGTGGTTTGGGACAGGGGGGATTTCAGCCCCAGCATTTT.